This TCR beta chain came from a study of somatic mutations in cytotoxic T cells in rheumatoid arthritis. Study context: Peripheral blood samples of around 30 ml EDTA were taken from patients directly after diagnosis and before treatment. Study-wide results and limits: Levels of CD8+ T-cell clonality in rheumatoid arthritis patients were statistically indistinguishable from those seen in age-matched healthy controls, with no significant difference. CD8+ clonality rose with age in rheumatoid arthritis patients, not healthy controls.

The V end lost 3 bases, the J end lost 4 bases, and 19 bases lay between the germline ends. The CDR3 sequence is 17 residues long. Looked up from germline, CDR1 is LNHDA and CDR2 is SQIVND (reference sequence). Authors' processing steps: Published virus-specific TCRB sequences found rare matches among patient CD8+ clones larger than 1%. Only in-frame clones appear in the TCRdb table, and some are missing; sequencing was by immunoSEQ multiplex PCR. The D gene and trimming were derived from the DNA, and the V and J assignments and clone size from that table. This repertoire shows around 19,000 clones, 68% found once; its top ten account for 18%. Notes on this clone: The antigen is undetermined.

Specimen: CD8+ T cells sorted from blood. The receptor's source is an adult with rheumatoid arthritis. The rearrangement links TRBV19 to TRBJ2-1; D gene unclear. The CDR3 region is CASSIVPGRAGYNEQFF. The CDR3 DNA reads TGTGCCAGTAGTATCGTGCCCGGACGAGCTGGTTACAATGAGCAGTTCTTC.